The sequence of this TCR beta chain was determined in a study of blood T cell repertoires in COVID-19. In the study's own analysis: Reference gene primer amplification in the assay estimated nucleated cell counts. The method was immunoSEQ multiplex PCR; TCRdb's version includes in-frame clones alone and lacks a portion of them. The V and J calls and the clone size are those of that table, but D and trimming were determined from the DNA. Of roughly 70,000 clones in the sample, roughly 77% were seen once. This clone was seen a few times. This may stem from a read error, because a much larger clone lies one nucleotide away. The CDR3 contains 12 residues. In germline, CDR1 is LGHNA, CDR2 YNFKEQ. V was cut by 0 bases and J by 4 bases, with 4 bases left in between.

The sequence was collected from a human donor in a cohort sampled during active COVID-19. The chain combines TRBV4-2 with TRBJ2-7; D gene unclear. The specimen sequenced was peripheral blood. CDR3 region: CASSQDRYEQYF. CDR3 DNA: TGTGCCAGCAGCCAAGATCGGTACGAGCAGTACTTC.